The rows below give T cell receptor beta chains drawn from one sample of a study of cytomegalovirus exposure and HLA in healthy donors. Sequenced by immunoSEQ multiplex PCR; TCRdb stores in-frame clones only, minus some. The data hold roughly 290,000 clones, with about four fifths observed a single time. The sequenced sample consisted of PBMCs. The source is a girl aged 2 to 9 in good health and CMV-seronegative. Each CDR3 is given with its conserved first and last residue. D genes are given only for firm matches. Part of the rows lack a size; the others show once, few, many or a class for expanded clones.

TRBV7-9	12	NA	TRBJ2-1	NA	TGTGCCAGCAGCCCCGAGCCCTTGTGGCAGTTCTTC	CASSPEPLWQFF
TRBV12-5	14	NA	TRBJ1-2	NA	TGTGCTAGTGGTTTGGGCGTCCCTAACTATGGCTACACCTTC	CASGLGVPNYGYTF
TRBV18	15	NA	TRBJ2-5	NA	TGTGCCAGCTCCCCGGGGACTGGCTATATTGAGACCCAGTACTTC	CASSPGTGYIETQYF
TRBV5-4	15	TRBD2	TRBJ2-5	NA	TGTGCCAGCAACTTAAGGGTAGCGGGAGCGGAGACCCAGTACTTC	CASNLRVAGAETQYF
TRBV5-6	14	TRBD1	TRBJ1-3	NA	TGTGCCAGCAGCTGGACAGGGCTGGAGAACACCATATATTTT	CASSWTGLENTIYF
TRBV27	14	TRBD1	TRBJ1-1	once	TGTGCCAGCATCGCCCAGGGGGCGCGAACTGAAGCTTTCTTT	CASIAQGARTEAFF
TRBV28	11	NA	TRBJ1-1	NA	TGTGCCAGCAGTTTAGGACAGGAAGCTTTCTTT	CASSLGQEAFF
TRBV28	16	NA	TRBJ1-2	NA	TGTGCCAGCAGTTTGGCATTGACAGATTTGCCCTCGGACTACACCTTC	CASSLALTDLPSDYTF
TRBV4-1	19	NA	TRBJ1-1	NA	TGCGCCAGCAGCCGGAGGAACTCGGGGATGGGTCGGAGACTGTCTGAAGCCTTCTTT	CASSRRNSGMGRRLSEAFF
TRBV6-5	15	NA	TRBJ1-5	NA	TGTGCCAGCAGTCCCACCCGGACAGCAAATCAGCCCCAGCATTTT	CASSPTRTANQPQHF
TRBV4-1	12	NA	TRBJ1-1	NA	TGCGCCAGCACGGGGGGACCCACTGAAGCTTTCTTT	CASTGGPTEAFF
TRBV12-5	18	TRBD1	TRBJ2-7	few	TGTGCTAGTGGTTTGCCCCCCGACAGGGGGCAAGTTCTCTACGAGCAGTACTTC	CASGLPPDRGQVLYEQYF
TRBV28	14	NA	TRBJ1-4	few	TGTGCCAGCAGTATAACAGGGAAGGGTGAAAAACTGTTTTTT	CASSITGKGEKLFF
TRBV7-9	13	TRBD1	TRBJ1-2	few	TGTGCCAGCAGCCCGCAGGGGGCTGATGGCTACACCTTC	CASSPQGADGYTF
TRBV29-1	13	NA	TRBJ2-1	NA	TGCAGCGTTGATTCTCAGGCCTACAATGAGCAGTTCTTC	CSVDSQAYNEQFF
TRBV4-1	17	TRBD2	TRBJ2-5	few	TGCGCCAGCAGCCCTGGGACTAGCGGGCGGCAACAAGAGACCCAGTACTTC	CASSPGTSGRQQETQYF